This T cell receptor beta chain was recorded in a study of shared clonotypes between healthy human individuals (dated by TCRdb to the early 2020s). A note on the overall study: A couple of women and a few men aged 18 to 49 years were included in the cohort. For each donor, three plates each were used for CD4 naive and CD4 memory, two plates were used for CD8 naive, and one plate was used for CD8 memory. The study deeply sequenced blood TCR repertoires of several healthy adults to estimate repertoire size and the extent of clonotype sharing between individuals. Different laboratories and diverse techniques were used to prepare libraries and sequence TCR repertoires, to increase sequencing depth and limit assay-specific biases. Leukapheresis yielded between about 0.85 and 9 billion PBMCs per donor.

Study-wide conclusions, independent of this receptor: Sampling was limited to blood, and TCR repertoires in tissue likely differ from TCR repertoires in blood. Clonotypes shared by all four sorted-subset donors showed higher generation probabilities than non-shared clonotypes. Because the study included only a small number of donors, the genetic and exposure-history diversity represented was limited. Pairwise subsampling indicated that sequencing depth was expected to affect the degree of clonotype sharing among donors. About 5% of naive CD4, 3% to 4% of naive CD8, 2% to 2.5% of memory CD4, and 0.4% of memory CD8 clonotypes were shared across several donors. Even with the large sequencing depth, rarefaction of the sorted-subset datasets indicated that sequencing was incomplete. Naive subsets generally had larger estimated clonotype richness than memory subsets.

Remarks on this clone: Its target antigen remains unknown. No base quality values were provided; no much bigger clone lies one nucleotide off.

The donors were healthy, HIV-negative adults who had no recently reported acute infections or vaccinations. Every donor was a Caucasian adult residing in Nashville, Tennessee, USA. CD4+ T cells were enriched by magnetic negative selection; naive cells were then positively selected on CD45RA, and the negative fraction formed the memory subset. Blood was obtained by leukapheresis, after which PBMCs were separated by Ficoll-Histopaque density gradient centrifugation and cryopreserved in liquid nitrogen vapor phase. Analytical flow cytometry was used to check the purity and quantity of each magnetically sorted T cell population. From each sorted fraction, genomic DNA was isolated and quantified by UV absorbance on a Nanodrop 2000c. TCR CDR3 regions were amplified from genomic DNA by multiplex PCR using the deep immunoSEQ assay. Extracted genomic DNA from each cell subset was distributed evenly across all wells of several immunoSEQ 96-well plates, and each plate was treated as a replicate. For sorted subsets, each replicate PCR was loaded with around 220 ng genomic DNA, equivalent to about 30,000 T cell genomes. Purified libraries were measured with a Qubit 3.0 fluorometer, size-checked on a Bioanalyzer 2100, and measured again with the KAPA Library Quantification kit. Every immunoSEQ 96-well plate was sequenced on a dedicated single-read 150-cycle Illumina NextSeq 550 flow cell. On the study's bioinformatics: The immunoSEQ output contained only junctional sequences without quality scores, so filtering could not match that applied to full-length reads. To assign V/J genes and CDR3, sequences were annotated using PyIR, a Python wrapper for IgBLAST v1.9, with IMGT germline references. Reads with weak V/J assignments (E-value above 1e-6), missing CDR3, stop codons, out-of-frame junctions, or ambiguous translated residues were removed. V3J clonotypes were defined by identical inferred V gene, J gene, and CDR3 amino acid sequence. To compute the percentage overlap between repertoires, the number of shared unique clonotypes was divided by the size of the smaller repertoire. RTK rarefaction, the Chao1 estimator, and Recon v2.1 estimates of unobserved clonotypes were used to assess repertoire richness. For all TCRbeta clonotypes obtained by the gDNA method from a handful of donors, generation probabilities were computed with OLGA. The table comes from immuneACCESS by way of TCRdb, which keeps in-frame sequences with V and J called. Part of the clones is missing from these tables; in studies checked, under half for an unresolved V gene and the rest for unknown reasons. V, J and clone size were drawn from that table, and D and trimming were deduced from the DNA. Present in this sample are roughly 2.2 million clones, approximately 93% of which were seen just once. About 0.39% of the sample lies in the top ten.

The sample taken for sequencing was naive CD4+ T cells from PBMCs. The sample's cell subset or site label, in plain terms: CD45RA+ positively selected. This clonotype was obtained from a man between 18 and 29 years old in good health. Some clones in this sample may be carry-over from other donors' samples.

The CDR3 region reads CASSFNRGAEQPQHF. Here is the DNA: TGCGCCAGCAGCTTCAACCGGGGGGCAGAGCAGCCCCAGCATTTT. This receptor chain uses TRBV5-1 and TRBJ1-5, with a weak D call of TRBD1 (6 bases match). The CDR3 measures 15 amino acids from cysteine to phenylalanine. Solely the CDR3 DNA is kept, with 45 bases framed from the first base. V sheds 2 bases and J sheds 7 bases, leaving 16 bases between their ends. The germline V gene specifies SGHRS as CDR1 and YFSETQ as CDR2.